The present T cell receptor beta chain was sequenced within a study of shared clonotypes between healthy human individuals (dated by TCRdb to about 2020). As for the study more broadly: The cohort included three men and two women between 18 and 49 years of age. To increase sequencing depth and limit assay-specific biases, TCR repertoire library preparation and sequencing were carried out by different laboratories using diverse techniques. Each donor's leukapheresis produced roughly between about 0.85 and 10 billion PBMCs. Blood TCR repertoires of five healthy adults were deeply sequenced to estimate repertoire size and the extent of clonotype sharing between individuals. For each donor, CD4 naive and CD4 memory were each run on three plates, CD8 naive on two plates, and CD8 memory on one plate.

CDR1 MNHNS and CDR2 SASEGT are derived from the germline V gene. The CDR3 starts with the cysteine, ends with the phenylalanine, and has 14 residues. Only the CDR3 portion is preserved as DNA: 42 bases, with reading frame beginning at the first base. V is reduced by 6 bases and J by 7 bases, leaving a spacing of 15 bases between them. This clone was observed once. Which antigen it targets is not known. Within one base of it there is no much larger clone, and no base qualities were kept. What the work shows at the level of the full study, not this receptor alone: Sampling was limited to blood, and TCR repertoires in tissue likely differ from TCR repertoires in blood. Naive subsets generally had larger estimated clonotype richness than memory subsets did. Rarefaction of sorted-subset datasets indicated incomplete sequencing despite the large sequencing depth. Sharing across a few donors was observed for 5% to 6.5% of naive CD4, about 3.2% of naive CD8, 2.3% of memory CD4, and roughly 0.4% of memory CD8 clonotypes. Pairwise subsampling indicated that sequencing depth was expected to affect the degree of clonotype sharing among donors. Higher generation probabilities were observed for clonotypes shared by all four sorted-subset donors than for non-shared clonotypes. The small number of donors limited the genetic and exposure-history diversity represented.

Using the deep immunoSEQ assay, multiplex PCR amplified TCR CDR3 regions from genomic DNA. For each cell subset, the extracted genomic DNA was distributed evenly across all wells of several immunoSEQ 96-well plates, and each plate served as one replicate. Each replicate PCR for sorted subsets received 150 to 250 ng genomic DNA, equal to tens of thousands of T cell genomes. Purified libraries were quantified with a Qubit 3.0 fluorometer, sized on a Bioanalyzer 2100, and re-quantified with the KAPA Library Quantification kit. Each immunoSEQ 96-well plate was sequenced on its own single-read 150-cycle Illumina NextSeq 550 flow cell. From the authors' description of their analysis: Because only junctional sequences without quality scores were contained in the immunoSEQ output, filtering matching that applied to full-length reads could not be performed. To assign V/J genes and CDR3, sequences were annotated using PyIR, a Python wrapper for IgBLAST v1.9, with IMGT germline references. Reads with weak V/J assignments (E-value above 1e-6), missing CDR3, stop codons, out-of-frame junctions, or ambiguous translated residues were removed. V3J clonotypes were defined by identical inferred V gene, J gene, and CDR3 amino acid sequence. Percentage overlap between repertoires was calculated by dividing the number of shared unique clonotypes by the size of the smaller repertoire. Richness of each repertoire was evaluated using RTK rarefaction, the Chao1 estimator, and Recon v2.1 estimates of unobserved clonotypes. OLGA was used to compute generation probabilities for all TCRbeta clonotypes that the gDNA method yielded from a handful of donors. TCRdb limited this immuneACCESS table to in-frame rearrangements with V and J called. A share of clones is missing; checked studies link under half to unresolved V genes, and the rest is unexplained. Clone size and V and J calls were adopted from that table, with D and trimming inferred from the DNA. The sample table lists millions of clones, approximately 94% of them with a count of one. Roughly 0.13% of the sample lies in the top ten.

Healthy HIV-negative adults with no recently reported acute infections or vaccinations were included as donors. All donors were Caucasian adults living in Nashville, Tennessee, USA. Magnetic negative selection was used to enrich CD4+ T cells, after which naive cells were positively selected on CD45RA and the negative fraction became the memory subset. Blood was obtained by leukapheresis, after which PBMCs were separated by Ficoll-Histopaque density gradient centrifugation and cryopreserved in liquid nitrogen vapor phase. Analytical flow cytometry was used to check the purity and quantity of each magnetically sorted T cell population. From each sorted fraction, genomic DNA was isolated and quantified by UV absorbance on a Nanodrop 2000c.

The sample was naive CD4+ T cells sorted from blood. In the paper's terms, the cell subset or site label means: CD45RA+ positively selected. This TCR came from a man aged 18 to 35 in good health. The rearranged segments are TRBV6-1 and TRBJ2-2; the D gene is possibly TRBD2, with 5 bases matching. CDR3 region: CASRESTGFGELFF. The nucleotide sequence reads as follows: TGTGCCAGCAGGGAAAGTACGGGGTTCGGGGAGCTGTTTTTT.